This is a list of T cell receptor beta chains from one sample in a study of blood T cell repertoires in COVID-19. Here immunoSEQ multiplex PCR was the method, and the copy in TCRdb shows in-frame clones only, minus some. This table holds 150,000 to 200,000 clones, over 75% found once. Sequences were obtained from PBMCs or T cells enriched from blood (not recorded which). These receptor sequences come from a woman aged 18-35 years who had recovered from COVID-19. CDR3s include the opening cysteine and the closing phenylalanine or tryptophan. The order of the fields is V gene, D gene, J gene, clone size, CDR3 DNA, CDR3 protein. The D gene is left open where the match is weak. A clone size is listed for some rows: how often the clone was seen (once, few, many), or a class if it is expanded.

v_call: TRBV7-9; d_call: TRBD2; j_call: TRBJ2-2; clone_size: NA; cdr3_nt: TGTGCCAGCAGCCGGTGGGACGGCGGGAGGTCGGGCACCGGGGAGCTGTTTTTT; cdr3_aa: CASSRWDGGRSGTGELFF
v_call: TRBV4-3; d_call: NA; j_call: TRBJ2-3; clone_size: NA; cdr3_nt: TGCGCCAGCAGCCAAGGCCCTACAGGAGATACGCAGTATTTT; cdr3_aa: CASSQGPTGDTQYF
v_call: TRBV5-5; d_call: NA; j_call: TRBJ1-2; clone_size: NA; cdr3_nt: TGTGCCAGCAGCTTGACACAGGACTATGGCTACACCTTC; cdr3_aa: CASSLTQDYGYTF
v_call: TRBV7-8; d_call: NA; j_call: TRBJ2-1; clone_size: once; cdr3_nt: TGTGCCAGCAGCTTAATCCTCCCTAATTTGAGGGCCTACAATGAGCAGTTCTTC; cdr3_aa: CASSLILPNLRAYNEQFF
v_call: TRBV11-3; d_call: NA; j_call: TRBJ2-7; clone_size: NA; cdr3_nt: TGTGCCAGCAGCCCCGAGGGGACAAACTACGAGCAGTACTTC; cdr3_aa: CASSPEGTNYEQYF
v_call: TRBV18; d_call: TRBD2; j_call: TRBJ2-3; clone_size: NA; cdr3_nt: TGTGCCAGCTCACGAGGACTAGCGGGAGGGCGGAGCACAGATACGCAGTATTTT; cdr3_aa: CASSRGLAGGRSTDTQYF
v_call: TRBV12-2; d_call: NA; j_call: TRBJ2-3; clone_size: NA; cdr3_nt: TGTGCAAGTCGCTCTAAGGGGCTGGAACCCACAGATACGCAGTATTTT; cdr3_aa: CASRSKGLEPTDTQYF
v_call: TRBV24-1; d_call: TRBD2; j_call: TRBJ2-1; clone_size: NA; cdr3_nt: TGTGCCACCGCCGCGGGGGTGGGCGGGATCAGCTCCTACAATGAGCAGTTCTTC; cdr3_aa: CATAAGVGGISSYNEQFF
v_call: TRBV29-1; d_call: NA; j_call: TRBJ1-1; clone_size: few; cdr3_nt: TGCAGCGGGCGACAAACTGAAGCTTTCTTT; cdr3_aa: CSGRQTEAFF
v_call: TRBV25-1; d_call: TRBD2; j_call: TRBJ2-7; clone_size: NA; cdr3_nt: TGTGCCAGCAGTGTGAGGACTAGCGGGAGTCCTACCTCCTACGAGCAGTACTTC; cdr3_aa: CASSVRTSGSPTSYEQYF
v_call: TRBV27; d_call: TRBD2; j_call: TRBJ2-7; clone_size: NA; cdr3_nt: TGTGCCAGCAGTTCAGGACTAGCGGGAGTTGGGTACGAGCAGTACTTC; cdr3_aa: CASSSGLAGVGYEQYF
v_call: TRBV13; d_call: NA; j_call: TRBJ2-3; clone_size: NA; cdr3_nt: TGTGCCAGCAGCTTAGCCCCGGAGGGGTCTATTACGCAGTATTTT; cdr3_aa: CASSLAPEGSITQYF
v_call: TRBV12-5; d_call: TRBD1; j_call: TRBJ1-1; clone_size: NA; cdr3_nt: TGTGCTAGTGACTCCCCGGACAGGGGGCACACTGAAGCTTTCTTT; cdr3_aa: CASDSPDRGHTEAFF
v_call: TRBV24-1; d_call: TRBD2; j_call: TRBJ2-3; clone_size: NA; cdr3_nt: TGTGCCTTATCCGGGACTAGTGGCACAGATACGCAGTATTTT; cdr3_aa: CALSGTSGTDTQYF
v_call: TRBV7-3; d_call: TRBD2; j_call: TRBJ2-6; clone_size: few; cdr3_nt: TGTGCCAGCAGCCCCCAAGGGACTAGCGGGGGGGGTTCTGGGGCCAACGTCCTGACTTTC; cdr3_aa: CASSPQGTSGGGSGANVLTF
v_call: TRBV4-1; d_call: TRBD1; j_call: TRBJ1-1; clone_size: NA; cdr3_nt: TGCGCCAGCAGCCAAGATATCGGCAGGGGGGACGCTGAAGCTTTCTTT; cdr3_aa: CASSQDIGRGDAEAFF
v_call: TRBV7-9; d_call: NA; j_call: TRBJ2-7; clone_size: NA; cdr3_nt: TGTGCCAGCAGCTTACAGGGCGAGCAGTACTTC; cdr3_aa: CASSLQGEQYF
v_call: TRBV28; d_call: NA; j_call: TRBJ2-7; clone_size: NA; cdr3_nt: TGTGCCAGCAGTCAACAGGGATACGAGCAGTACTTC; cdr3_aa: CASSQQGYEQYF
v_call: TRBV28; d_call: TRBD1; j_call: TRBJ2-1; clone_size: NA; cdr3_nt: TGTGCCAGCCTTACGACAGGGGATCCAAATGAGCAGTTCTTC; cdr3_aa: CASLTTGDPNEQFF
v_call: TRBV4-1; d_call: NA; j_call: TRBJ1-3; clone_size: once; cdr3_nt: TGCGCCAGCAGCCAAGATACGGGGGAGGGAGGAAACACCATATATTTT; cdr3_aa: CASSQDTGEGGNTIYF
v_call: TRBV4-1; d_call: TRBD2; j_call: TRBJ2-1; clone_size: NA; cdr3_nt: TGCGCCAGCAGCCAAGGGGCTAGCGGGGGACGGTACAATGAGCAGTTCTTC; cdr3_aa: CASSQGASGGRYNEQFF
v_call: TRBV7-9; d_call: TRBD1; j_call: TRBJ2-4; clone_size: NA; cdr3_nt: TGTGCCAGCAGCCCCGGTCTGGGACAGCAAAACATTCAGTACTTC; cdr3_aa: CASSPGLGQQNIQYF
v_call: TRBV28; d_call: TRBD1; j_call: TRBJ2-1; clone_size: NA; cdr3_nt: TGTGCCAGCAATGGGGGACAGGGCAGGAATGAGCAGTTCTTC; cdr3_aa: CASNGGQGRNEQFF
v_call: TRBV4-2; d_call: TRBD2; j_call: TRBJ2-2; clone_size: NA; cdr3_nt: TGTGCCAGCAGCCAAGATGCGGGAGGGCCACAATCGGGGGAGCTGTTTTTT; cdr3_aa: CASSQDAGGPQSGELFF
v_call: TRBV7-9; d_call: TRBD1; j_call: TRBJ2-7; clone_size: once; cdr3_nt: TGTGCCAGCAGCTCGACAGGGGGCGAGCAGTACTTC; cdr3_aa: CASSSTGGEQYF
v_call: TRBV30; d_call: TRBD2; j_call: TRBJ2-1; clone_size: NA; cdr3_nt: TGTGCCTGGAGCACTAGCGGGATTAATGAGCAGTTCTTC; cdr3_aa: CAWSTSGINEQFF
v_call: TRBV19; d_call: TRBD1; j_call: TRBJ1-1; clone_size: NA; cdr3_nt: TGTGCCAGTAGTACTCCCCGGACAGGAGCTTTCTTT; cdr3_aa: CASSTPRTGAFF
v_call: TRBV2; d_call: TRBD1; j_call: TRBJ1-6; clone_size: NA; cdr3_nt: TGTGCCAGCAGTGGAGGGGGCCATAATTCACCCCTCCACTTT; cdr3_aa: CASSGGGHNSPLHF
v_call: TRBV28; d_call: NA; j_call: TRBJ1-2; clone_size: NA; cdr3_nt: TGTGCCAGCAGCCCTCCTCGGCGGGGGCTCGGCTACACCTTC; cdr3_aa: CASSPPRRGLGYTF
v_call: TRBV6-4; d_call: TRBD2; j_call: TRBJ2-1; clone_size: NA; cdr3_nt: TGTGCCAGCAGTGGACTAGCGGGAGAAGGAAATGAGCAGTTCTTC; cdr3_aa: CASSGLAGEGNEQFF
v_call: TRBV9; d_call: NA; j_call: TRBJ1-1; clone_size: NA; cdr3_nt: TGTGCCAGCAGCTCCCCACGGAGCCCGGAGACAGATATGAACACTGAAGCTTTCTTT; cdr3_aa: CASSSPRSPETDMNTEAFF
v_call: TRBV9; d_call: TRBD1; j_call: TRBJ1-3; clone_size: NA; cdr3_nt: TGTGCCAGCAGCGTGCTGGACAGGGCGTCTGGAAACACCATATATTTT; cdr3_aa: CASSVLDRASGNTIYF
v_call: TRBV30; d_call: NA; j_call: TRBJ2-7; clone_size: NA; cdr3_nt: TGTGCCTGGGCGAAACTAGGGTTTGAAGGGTCCTACGAGCAGTACTTC; cdr3_aa: CAWAKLGFEGSYEQYF
v_call: TRBV6-4; d_call: NA; j_call: TRBJ2-3; clone_size: few; cdr3_nt: TGTGCCAGCAGTCCCACTAGCTCCGGCCCAGATACGCAGTATTTT; cdr3_aa: CASSPTSSGPDTQYF
v_call: TRBV18; d_call: TRBD1; j_call: TRBJ1-1; clone_size: NA; cdr3_nt: TGTGCCAGCTCACCGGGACAGGGGAACACTGAAGCTTTCTTT; cdr3_aa: CASSPGQGNTEAFF
v_call: TRBV10-3; d_call: TRBD2; j_call: TRBJ2-2; clone_size: NA; cdr3_nt: TGTGCCATCAGGGCTAGCGGGCTTCCCAGTCCATCCACCGGGGAGCTGTTTTTT; cdr3_aa: CAIRASGLPSPSTGELFF
v_call: TRBV10-2; d_call: TRBD2; j_call: TRBJ2-3; clone_size: NA; cdr3_nt: TGCGCCAGCACCGCTAGCGGCCCCACAGATACGCAGTATTTT; cdr3_aa: CASTASGPTDTQYF
v_call: TRBV6-5; d_call: TRBD1; j_call: TRBJ2-1; clone_size: NA; cdr3_nt: TGTGCCAGCAGTTACAGGTCAGAGGGGGCCCACAATGAGCAGTTCTTC; cdr3_aa: CASSYRSEGAHNEQFF
v_call: TRBV5-1; d_call: TRBD2; j_call: TRBJ2-4; clone_size: NA; cdr3_nt: TGCGCCAGCAGCGATGGACTAGCGGGAGCCAAAAACATTCAGTACTTC; cdr3_aa: CASSDGLAGAKNIQYF
v_call: TRBV5-1; d_call: NA; j_call: TRBJ2-7; clone_size: few; cdr3_nt: TGCGCCAGCAGCCTACCGGCCTACGAGCAGTACTTC; cdr3_aa: CASSLPAYEQYF
v_call: TRBV5-1; d_call: NA; j_call: TRBJ1-2; clone_size: NA; cdr3_nt: TGCGCCAGCAGCTTGGTTATGCGGGTTGGTAGTGGCTACACCTTC; cdr3_aa: CASSLVMRVGSGYTF
v_call: TRBV25-1; d_call: NA; j_call: TRBJ1-2; clone_size: NA; cdr3_nt: TGTGCCAGCAGTGGCCATGGACCGGACAGAAGCTATGGCTACACCTTC; cdr3_aa: CASSGHGPDRSYGYTF
v_call: TRBV7-9; d_call: TRBD2; j_call: TRBJ2-5; clone_size: NA; cdr3_nt: TGTGCCAGCAGCCAGGTCGGGGGGGAAGAGACCCAGTACTTC; cdr3_aa: CASSQVGGEETQYF
v_call: TRBV3-1/TRBV3-2; d_call: TRBD1; j_call: TRBJ2-7; clone_size: NA; cdr3_nt: TGTGCCAGCAGCTCCCGGGACAGGGACCACGAGCAGTACTTC; cdr3_aa: CASSSRDRDHEQYF
v_call: TRBV2; d_call: NA; j_call: TRBJ2-1; clone_size: NA; cdr3_nt: TGTGCCAGCAGTAAGGGACTTTACAATGAGCAGTTCTTC; cdr3_aa: CASSKGLYNEQFF
v_call: TRBV28; d_call: NA; j_call: TRBJ2-2; clone_size: NA; cdr3_nt: TGTGCCAGCCTGGGGGCTTCCGCCGGGGAGCTGTTTTTT; cdr3_aa: CASLGASAGELFF